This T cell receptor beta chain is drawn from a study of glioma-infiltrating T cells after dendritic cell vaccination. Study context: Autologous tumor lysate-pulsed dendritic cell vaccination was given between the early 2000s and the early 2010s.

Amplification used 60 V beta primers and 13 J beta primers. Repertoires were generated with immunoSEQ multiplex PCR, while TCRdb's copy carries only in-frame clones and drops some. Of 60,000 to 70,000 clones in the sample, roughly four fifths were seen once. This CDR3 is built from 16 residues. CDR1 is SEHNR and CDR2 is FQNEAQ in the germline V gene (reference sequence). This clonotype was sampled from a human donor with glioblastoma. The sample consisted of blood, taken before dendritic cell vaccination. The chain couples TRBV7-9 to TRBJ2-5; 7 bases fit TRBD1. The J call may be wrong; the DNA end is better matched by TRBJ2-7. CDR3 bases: TGTGCCAGCAGCTCGGTAGGCACCGGGACAGCCTACGAGCAGTACTTC. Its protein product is CASSSVGTGTAYEQYF.